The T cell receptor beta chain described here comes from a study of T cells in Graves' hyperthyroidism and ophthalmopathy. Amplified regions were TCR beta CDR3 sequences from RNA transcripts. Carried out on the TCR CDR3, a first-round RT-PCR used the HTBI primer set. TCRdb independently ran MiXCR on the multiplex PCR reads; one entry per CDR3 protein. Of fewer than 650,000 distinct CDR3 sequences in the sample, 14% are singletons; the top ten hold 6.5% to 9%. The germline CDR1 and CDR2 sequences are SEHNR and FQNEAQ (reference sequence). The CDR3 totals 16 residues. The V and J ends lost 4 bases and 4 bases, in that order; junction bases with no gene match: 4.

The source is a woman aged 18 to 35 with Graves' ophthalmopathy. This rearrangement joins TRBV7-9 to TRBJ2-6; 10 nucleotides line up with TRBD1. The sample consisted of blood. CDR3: CASSSDRGAGANVLTF. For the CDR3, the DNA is TGTGCCAGCAGCTCGGACAGGGGGGCAGGGGCCAACGTCCTGACTTTC. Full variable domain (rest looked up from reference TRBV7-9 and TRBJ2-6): DTGVSQNPRHKITKRGQNVTFRCDPISEHNRLYWYRQTLGQGPEFLTYFQNEAQLEKSRLLSDRFSAERPKGSFSTLEIQRTEQGDSAMYLCASSSDRGAGANVLTFGAGSRLTVL.